Below are 30 T cell receptor beta chains sequenced from a single sample in a study of shared clonotypes between healthy human individuals. Measured with immunoSEQ multiplex PCR; TCRdb has only the in-frame clones, and not every one. Among about 1.5 million clones listed, over 95% were seen once. The sequencing sample was made of naive CD4+ T cells sorted from blood. This sample's subset: CD45RA+ positively selected. The receptors shown here come from a man aged 25 to 40 in good health.

This clone was picked up one time. This sequence joins TRBV19 and TRBJ1-4; D is ambiguous. The CDR3 runs 13 residues. The germline V gene encodes CDR1 LNHDA and CDR2 SQIVND (reference sequence). V gave up 7 bases and J gave up 8 bases, with 14 bases separating them. CDR3 sequence: CASTGIGREKLFF. Written as DNA, the CDR3 is TGTGCCAGTACGGGGATTGGACGGGAAAAACTGTTTTTT.

The genes are TRBV7-6 and TRBJ2-1; unclear D gene. The CDR3 has 15 residues. Germline CDR1 is SGHVS and CDR2 is FNYEAQ. With 5 bases removed from V and 9 bases from J, the gap between germline ends came to 20 bases. CDR3 in DNA: TGTGCCAGCAGCCCCAACTTCGGACGCCCGGGTGAGCAGTTCTTC. Protein: CASSPNFGRPGEQFF.

The chain joins TRBV5-4 to TRBJ2-7; D possibly uses TRBD1 or TRBD2 (5 bases each). Trimming pared 0 bases from V and 11 bases from J, leaving 15 bases between. The CDR3 runs to 13 residues. Germline lookup yields CDR1 SGHNT and CDR2 YYREEE (reference sequence). The DNA of the CDR3 is TGTGCCAGCAGCTTGGATGGTGGGACGGCAGAGTACTTC. Translating it yields CASSLDGGTAEYF.

The chain joins TRBV5-6 to TRBJ2-7; the D gene could be TRBD1 or TRBD2 (6 bases each). V was clipped by 6 bases and J by 2 bases, with 15 bases between them. CDR1 is SGHDT and CDR2 is YYEEEE in the germline V gene. The CDR3 runs to 14 residues. CDR3 region: CASTLTGLPYEQYF. As DNA, the CDR3 is TGTGCCAGCACCCTGACAGGACTACCCTACGAGCAGTACTTC.

V usage is TRBV7-6 and J usage is TRBJ2-7; D is uncertain. The germline V gene has CDR1 SGHVS and CDR2 FNYEAQ. The CDR3 sequence is 17 residues long. The V and J ends lost 1 base and 3 bases respectively, with 19 bases between them. The CDR3, as DNA: TGTGCCAGCAGCTTAGAACCCCCCTTGGGTGGCAACTACGAGCAGTACTTC. It is translated as CASSLEPPLGGNYEQYF.

The rearrangement uses TRBV30 and TRBJ1-5; D ambiguous. The CDR3 contains 15 residues. Germline loops: CDR1 GTSNPN, CDR2 SVGIG (reference sequence). V shed 0 bases and J shed 4 bases, with 13 bases lying between them. The CDR3 nucleotides are TGTGCCTGGAGTGTTGGTTCAGCACCGAATCAGCCCCAGCATTTT. The encoded protein is CAWSVGSAPNQPQHF.

This clone was observed a single time. The chain employs TRBV28 and TRBJ1-4; D gene uncertain. Germline-derived CDR1 and CDR2 are MDHEN and SYDVKM. V gave up 6 bases and J gave up 5 bases, with 19 bases separating them. This CDR3 contains 16 residues. As DNA, the CDR3 is TGTGCCAGCAGAGCGTCTCCGGGAGCCAGAAATGAAAAACTGTTTTTT. Translating gives CASRASPGARNEKLFF.

A remark on this clone: Other DNA sequences in the same sample also yield this CDR3. This chain uses TRBV9 with TRBJ2-1; 10 nucleotides align to TRBD2. The CDR3 has 15 amino acids. J lost 7 bases, V lost 0 bases, and 4 bases had no gene match. Germline V CDR1 and CDR2: SGDLS, YYNGEE. CDR3: CASSVVASGSNEQFF. The CDR3 bases are TGTGCCAGCAGCGTAGTGGCTAGCGGGAGTAATGAGCAGTTCTTC.

CDR3 sequence (DNA): TGTGCCACCCTGGGGGGCAGGTCTTACAATGAGCAGTTCTTC. Translated: CATLGGRSYNEQFF. V usage is TRBV28 and J usage is TRBJ2-1, with D perhaps being TRBD1 or TRBD2 (6 bases each). The CDR3 has 14 amino acids. Trimming cost V 10 bases and J 4 bases, with 17 bases left between them. CDR1 and CDR2 from the germline V gene are MDHEN and SYDVKM.

V and J are TRBV5-6 and TRBJ2-7; 7 nucleotides agree with TRBD1. This CDR3 spans 16 amino acids. Trimming cost V 2 bases and J 6 bases; bases outside gene matches: 14. Germline-derived CDR1 and CDR2 are SGHDT and YYEEEE. The CDR3 sequence: CASSFADRVFFSEQYF. The DNA of the CDR3 is TGTGCCAGCAGCTTCGCCGACAGGGTCTTCTTCTCCGAGCAGTACTTC.

This clone appeared a single time. The chain carries TRBV7-6 and TRBJ2-5; 10 bases are shared with TRBD1. In germline, CDR1 is SGHVS, CDR2 FNYEAQ. V lost 4 bases, J lost 5 bases, and 4 bases stayed unmatched. CDR3 length: 14 amino acids. CDR3 coding DNA: TGTGCCAGCAGCTCCTGGACAGGGGGGGAGACCCAGTACTTC. It translates to CASSSWTGGETQYF. The full variable domain, in which reference TRBV7-6 and TRBJ2-5 provide the parts outside the CDR3, is GAGVSQSPRYKVTKRGQDVALRCDPISGHVSLYWYRQALGQGPEFLTYFNYEAQQDKSGLPNDRFSAERPEGSISTLTIQRTEQRDSAMYRCASSSWTGGETQYFGPGTRLLVL.

The rearrangement joins TRBV7-3 to TRBJ2-3; no reliable D call. The CDR3 spans 15 residues. The V gene lost 0 bases and the J gene lost 2 bases, with 9 bases spanning the gap. Germline assignment: CDR1 SGHTA and CDR2 FQGTGA. For the CDR3, the DNA is TGTGCCAGCAGCTTAACCCCCTATAACACAGATACGCAGTATTTT. It encodes CASSLTPYNTDTQYF.

The chain uses TRBV2 and TRBJ1-1; 8 bases are shared with TRBD1. The CDR3 consists of 16 residues. CDR1 SNHLY and CDR2 FYNNEI come from the germline V gene. Trimming at V came to 2 bases and at J to 1 base, leaving 6 bases not matched to a gene. This CDR3 is CASSEYWQGANTEAFF. CDR3 coding DNA: TGTGCCAGCAGTGAATATTGGCAGGGGGCGAACACTGAAGCTTTCTTT.

J is TRBJ2-7 and V is TRBV6-5, with D maybe TRBD1 (6 bases). V was shortened by 6 bases and J by 0 bases, with 12 bases between the two germline ends. CDR3 length: 14 amino acids. Germline V gene data show CDR1 as MNHEY and CDR2 as SVGAGI. The CDR3 reads CASRPTGPSYEQYF. CDR3 in DNA: TGTGCCAGCAGACCGACAGGACCCTCCTACGAGCAGTACTTC.

The chain carries TRBV18 and TRBJ2-7, with D perhaps matching TRBD1 (5 bases). Between the trimmed V and J ends, which lost 0 bases and 0 bases, there was a span of 15 bases. The CDR3 is 17 amino acids. Germline CDR1 KGHSH, CDR2 LQKENI. CDR3 amino acids: CASSPPTGRASSYEQYF. The DNA of the CDR3 is TGTGCCAGCTCACCACCGACGGGCAGGGCCAGCTCCTACGAGCAGTACTTC. Filled out from reference TRBV18 and TRBJ2-7, the complete variable domain reads NAGVMQNPRHLVRRRGQEARLRCSPMKGHSHVYWYRQLPEEGLKFMVYLQKENIIDESGMPKERFSAEFPKEGPSILRIQQVVRGDSAAYFCASSPPTGRASSYEQYFGPGTRLTVT.

V and J are TRBV6-4 and TRBJ2-1; TRBD2 matches 9 bases. CDR1 and CDR2 (germline): MRHNA, SNTAGT. The CDR3 is made up of 15 amino acids. J lost 9 bases, V lost 1 base, and 7 bases had no gene match. The DNA for the CDR3 is TGTGCCAGCAGTGACTTCGGCGGGAGGGTCGGTGAGCAGTTCTTC. As protein: CASSDFGGRVGEQFF.

The rearrangement uses TRBV9 and TRBJ2-2; the match to TRBD2 covers 10 bases. This CDR3 has 19 residues. The trim removed 0 bases at V and 4 bases at J, leaving 12 bases unmatched. Looked up from germline, CDR1 is SGDLS and CDR2 is YYNGEE. CDR3 bases: TGTGCCAGCAGCGTAGCTCGAGAGCGGGAGGGCCTAGTCACCGGGGAGCTGTTTTTT. It is translated as CASSVAREREGLVTGELFF.

This sequence joins TRBV6-9 and TRBJ2-7; D remains unclear. Germline V gene lookup returns CDR1 MNHGY and CDR2 SVAAGI. V lost 4 bases, J lost 0 bases, and 7 bases lay in between. The CDR3 consists of 13 residues. CDR3 bases: TGTGCCAGCAGTTCTCAGGTCTCCTACGAGCAGTACTTC. It is translated as CASSSQVSYEQYF.

This clone has a single count. The chain couples TRBV5-1 to TRBJ2-1; 9 bases are shared with TRBD1. The CDR3 covers 16 residues. Per the germline V gene, CDR1 is SGHRS and CDR2 is YFSETQ. The V segment lost 3 bases and the J segment 6 bases; nucleotides outside the gene matches: 10. CDR3 sequence: CASSWSGTGIFNEQFF. CDR3 nucleotide sequence: TGCGCCAGCAGCTGGTCCGGGACAGGGATTTTCAATGAGCAGTTCTTC.

This rearrangement joins TRBV7-2 to TRBJ2-7; 14 bases are shared with TRBD2. CDR3 length: 16 residues. V dropped 4 bases and J dropped 5; count of bases not matched to a gene: 7. Germline lookup yields CDR1 SGHTA and CDR2 FQGNSA. The CDR3 region is CASSSVGTSGSDEQYF. The DNA of the CDR3 is TGTGCCAGCAGCTCCGTGGGGACTAGCGGGAGTGACGAGCAGTACTTC.

This clone was recorded once. This chain connects TRBV9 to TRBJ1-3, with 7 bases that match TRBD1. Germline loops: CDR1 SGDLS, CDR2 YYNGEE. This CDR3 has 17 residues. V was pared by 4 bases and J by 4 bases, with 14 bases of the junction left unmatched. Here the CDR3 reads CASSPYRTGRIGNTIYF. In nucleotides, the CDR3 is TGTGCCAGCAGCCCTTACCGGACAGGAAGGATAGGAAACACCATATATTTT.

V is TRBV14 and J is TRBJ1-4; no clear D gene. Germline CDR1 reads SGHDN; CDR2 reads FVKESK. There are 12 residues in the CDR3. V shed 2 bases and J shed 7 bases, with 5 bases lying between them. Written as DNA, the CDR3 is TGTGCCAGCAGCCAATTTGCTGAAAAACTGTTTTTT. Amino acid sequence: CASSQFAEKLFF.

The gene calls are TRBV5-1 and TRBJ2-7; a possible D gene is TRBD1 (6 bases). The CDR3 covers 13 residues. Trimming cost V 4 bases and J 0 bases, with 8 bases left between them. Germline CDR1 is SGHRS and CDR2 is YFSETQ. The DNA of the CDR3 is TGCGCCAGCAGCGGGGACATCTCCTACGAGCAGTACTTC. Encoded protein: CASSGDISYEQYF.

This clone was seen a single time. The chain links TRBV18 to TRBJ2-5; 10 bases align to TRBD2. Germline lookup yields CDR1 KGHSH and CDR2 LQKENI. Trimming cost V 3 bases and J 3 bases; bases outside gene matches: 4. The CDR3 runs 15 residues. CDR3 sequence (DNA): TGTGCCAGCTCACCCCCTAGCGGGAGAGAAGAGACCCAGTACTTC. Its protein is CASSPPSGREETQYF.

This clone was counted a few times. The chain uses TRBV28 and TRBJ2-7; no definite D call. V was trimmed by 6 bases and J by 6 bases, leaving 9 bases between them. The length of the CDR3 is 11 residues. Germline-derived CDR1 and CDR2 are MDHEN and SYDVKM. CDR3 DNA sequence: TGTGCCAGCAGCCCATTGAGCGAGCAGTACTTC. Its translation: CASSPLSEQYF.

This rearrangement joins TRBV5-1 to TRBJ2-1, with 13 bases lining up with TRBD2. Germline V CDR1 and CDR2: SGHRS, YFSETQ. The length of the CDR3 is 17 residues. Losses at the gene ends were 4 bases for V and 4 bases for J; bases not matched to a gene: 8. The CDR3 DNA reads TGCGCCAGCAGCGCCGGGACTAGCGGGACGAATTACAATGAGCAGTTCTTC. This sequence encodes CASSAGTSGTNYNEQFF.

The chain links TRBV19 to TRBJ1-3, with a tentative D call TRBD1 (5 bases). Germline lookup yields CDR1 LNHDA and CDR2 SQIVND (reference sequence). V lost 8 bases and J 0 bases, leaving 11 bases between the germline ends. The CDR3 sequence is 14 residues long. CDR3 sequence reads: CASQQAISGNTIYF. The CDR3 bases are TGTGCCAGTCAACAGGCTATCTCTGGAAACACCATATATTTT.

V and J are TRBV27 and TRBJ1-2; 8 nucleotides match TRBD1. J gave up 4 bases and V 5 bases, and 9 bases lay outside the gene matches. CDR1 is MNHEY and CDR2 is SMNVEV in the germline V gene (reference sequence). The CDR3 covers 15 residues. CDR3 DNA sequence: TGTGCCAGCAGTCCAAAACAGGGGGTGGGCTATGGCTACACCTTC. The encoded protein is CASSPKQGVGYGYTF.

V and J are TRBV14 and TRBJ2-7; either TRBD1 or TRBD2 may fit D (5 bases each). The germline V gene has CDR1 SGHDN and CDR2 FVKESK. The CDR3 contains 14 residues. The V end was cut by 4 bases, the J end by 3 bases, with 13 bases between. The CDR3 nucleotides read TGTGCCAGCAGCCCCCCCGGGACCTTCTACGAGCAGTACTTC. It encodes CASSPPGTFYEQYF.

The chain is built from TRBV19 and TRBJ2-1; 11 nucleotides match TRBD2. Germline V CDR1 and CDR2: LNHDA, SQIVND (reference sequence). The V segment lost 8 bases and the J segment 9 bases; nucleotides outside the gene matches: 9. CDR3 length equals 14 residues. CDR3 amino acids: CASSTTSGTGEQFF. For the CDR3, the DNA is TGTGCCAGTTCGACGACTAGCGGGACTGGTGAGCAGTTCTTC.